A selection of T cell receptor beta chains follows, all from one sample in a study of neurological immune-mediated disorders. One entry per CDR3 protein, called by TCRdb with MiXCR from the 5' RACE reads. This repertoire shows some 10,000 distinct CDR3 sequences, around 21% found once; its top ten account for roughly 15%. The source material was CD8+ T cells from blood. These receptors all come from a woman in her 40s with multiple sclerosis. Each CDR3 is given with its conserved first and last residue. The order of the fields is J gene, D gene, V gene, clone size, CDR3 DNA, CDR3 protein. D genes are given only for firm matches. Clone size is shown for a subset of rows, as once, few, many or a class of expanded clone.

J gene: TRBJ2-2
D gene: NA
V gene: TRBV10-3
clone size: many
CDR3 DNA: TGTGCCATCAGTGAGCTCGGACTCGACACCGGGGAGCTGTTTTTT
CDR3 protein: CAISELGLDTGELFF

J gene: TRBJ2-3
D gene: NA
V gene: TRBV7-9
clone size: NA
CDR3 DNA: TGTGCCAGCAGCTTAGGGACGGCTAGCACAGATACGCAGTATTTT
CDR3 protein: CASSLGTASTDTQYF

J gene: TRBJ2-7
D gene: NA
V gene: TRBV7-9
clone size: medium-sized
CDR3 DNA: TGTGCCAGCAGCTTAGCGCAGGCAGGAGGCGAGCAGTACTTC
CDR3 protein: CASSLAQAGGEQYF

J gene: TRBJ1-2
D gene: NA
V gene: TRBV7-9
clone size: NA
CDR3 DNA: TGTGCCAGCAGCCGAGCTACAGGGCCTAACTATGGCTACACCTTC
CDR3 protein: CASSRATGPNYGYTF

J gene: TRBJ2-2
D gene: TRBD1
V gene: TRBV28
clone size: medium-sized
CDR3 DNA: TGTGCCAGCAGGGGGACAGGGGCGAACACCGGGGAGCTGTTTTTT
CDR3 protein: CASRGTGANTGELFF

J gene: TRBJ1-4
D gene: NA
V gene: TRBV7-2
clone size: NA
CDR3 DNA: TGTGCCAGCAGCTTAGACAGAGGAGCCCTTAATGAAAAACTGTTTTTT
CDR3 protein: CASSLDRGALNEKLFF

J gene: TRBJ2-7
D gene: TRBD2
V gene: TRBV14
clone size: many
CDR3 DNA: TGTGCCAGCAGCCAAGTCGGGGGGGACGAGCAGTACTTC
CDR3 protein: CASSQVGGDEQYF

J gene: TRBJ1-2
D gene: NA
V gene: TRBV7-8
clone size: many
CDR3 DNA: TGTGCCAGCAGCTTAGTGGGGCAACTCTATGGCTACACCTTC
CDR3 protein: CASSLVGQLYGYTF

J gene: TRBJ2-3
D gene: NA
V gene: TRBV7-9
clone size: NA
CDR3 DNA: TGTGCCAGCAGCTTAAACTCGGGCAGGGGACTGGAGAATACGCAGTATTTT
CDR3 protein: CASSLNSGRGLENTQYF

J gene: TRBJ2-3
D gene: TRBD2
V gene: TRBV20-1
clone size: once
CDR3 DNA: TGCAGTGCTAGGGCTCTAGCGGAGTACACAGATACGCAGTATTTT
CDR3 protein: CSARALAEYTDTQYF

J gene: TRBJ2-5
D gene: TRBD2
V gene: TRBV10-3
clone size: medium-sized
CDR3 DNA: TGTGCCATCAGTGGACTAGCGGGGTTCCAAGAGACCCAGTACTTC
CDR3 protein: CAISGLAGFQETQYF

J gene: TRBJ2-2
D gene: NA
V gene: TRBV4-1
clone size: medium-sized
CDR3 DNA: TGCGCCAGCAGTCCAGAGGGGTCCTACACCGGGGAGCTGTTTTTT
CDR3 protein: CASSPEGSYTGELFF

J gene: TRBJ2-7
D gene: NA
V gene: TRBV6-6
clone size: many
CDR3 DNA: TGTGCCAGCAGAGCGGTCGGAGCCTACGAGCAGTACTTC
CDR3 protein: CASRAVGAYEQYF

J gene: TRBJ2-1
D gene: NA
V gene: TRBV5-1
clone size: many
CDR3 DNA: TGCGCCAGCAGCTCTAAAGGTTACAATGAGCAGTTCTTC
CDR3 protein: CASSSKGYNEQFF

J gene: TRBJ2-3
D gene: NA
V gene: TRBV29-1
clone size: many
CDR3 DNA: TGCAGCGTTGAAGATTTCACAGCAACTTTCACAGATACGCAGTATTTT
CDR3 protein: CSVEDFTATFTDTQYF

J gene: TRBJ2-7
D gene: TRBD1
V gene: TRBV6-5
clone size: medium-sized
CDR3 DNA: TGTGCCAGCAGCACCGGGACAGGAGGTTACGAGCAGTACTTC
CDR3 protein: CASSTGTGGYEQYF

J gene: TRBJ2-7
D gene: TRBD1
V gene: TRBV7-6
clone size: NA
CDR3 DNA: TGTGCCAGCAGCTTAGAACAGGGGGTAAGCTCCTACGAGCAGTACTTC
CDR3 protein: CASSLEQGVSSYEQYF

J gene: TRBJ2-7
D gene: TRBD1
V gene: TRBV7-9
clone size: many
CDR3 DNA: TGTGCCAGCAGCTTATGGGCGGGACAGGGGGCTGACGAGCAGTACTTC
CDR3 protein: CASSLWAGQGADEQYF

J gene: TRBJ1-1
D gene: NA
V gene: TRBV20-1
clone size: medium-sized
CDR3 DNA: TGCAGTGCCGACACCCCATGGGAAAGGGACACTGAAGCTTTCTTT
CDR3 protein: CSADTPWERDTEAFF

J gene: TRBJ2-7
D gene: TRBD1
V gene: TRBV29-1
clone size: medium-sized
CDR3 DNA: TGCAGCGCGGCGGACAGGGTGAGAAACGAGCAGTACTTC
CDR3 protein: CSAADRVRNEQYF

J gene: TRBJ1-5
D gene: NA
V gene: TRBV2
clone size: many
CDR3 DNA: TGTGCCAGCAGTGAGAGCGAGGGCAATCAGCCCCAGCATTTT
CDR3 protein: CASSESEGNQPQHF

J gene: TRBJ2-7
D gene: TRBD1
V gene: TRBV7-9
clone size: few
CDR3 DNA: TGTGCCAGCAGCTTGCCGGGACAGGGGGCGAACGAGCAGTACTTC
CDR3 protein: CASSLPGQGANEQYF

J gene: TRBJ1-1
D gene: TRBD1
V gene: TRBV20-1
clone size: many
CDR3 DNA: TGCAGTGCTGGGGACAGGTGCTCGGTAGCTTTCTTT
CDR3 protein: CSAGDRCSVAFF

J gene: TRBJ2-7
D gene: NA
V gene: TRBV5-1
clone size: many
CDR3 DNA: TGCGCCAGCAGCATTGACGAGGGCGTCGAGCAGTACTTC
CDR3 protein: CASSIDEGVEQYF

J gene: TRBJ2-1
D gene: NA
V gene: TRBV9
clone size: NA
CDR3 DNA: TGTGCCAGCAGCCCGGGGGCCTACTACAATGAGCAGTTCTTC
CDR3 protein: CASSPGAYYNEQFF

J gene: TRBJ1-1
D gene: NA
V gene: TRBV5-5
clone size: NA
CDR3 DNA: TGTGCCAGCAGCGCCCGGATCAAATCGAACACTGAAGCTTTCTTT
CDR3 protein: CASSARIKSNTEAFF

J gene: TRBJ1-2
D gene: NA
V gene: TRBV5-6
clone size: medium-sized
CDR3 DNA: TGTGCCAGCAGCTTGAGTAAGAGTCGCCTCTATGGCTACACCTTC
CDR3 protein: CASSLSKSRLYGYTF

J gene: TRBJ1-2
D gene: NA
V gene: TRBV5-5
clone size: many
CDR3 DNA: TGTGCCAGCAGCTCCCCGGACGGTGCTTATGGCTACACCTTC
CDR3 protein: CASSSPDGAYGYTF

J gene: TRBJ1-1
D gene: NA
V gene: TRBV11-2
clone size: NA
CDR3 DNA: TGTGCCAGCAGCTTAGACCCCAAGACGAACACTGAAGCTTTCTTT
CDR3 protein: CASSLDPKTNTEAFF

J gene: TRBJ2-5
D gene: NA
V gene: TRBV15
clone size: NA
CDR3 DNA: TGTGCCACCAGCACCCGGAGGTTCCAAGAGACCCAGTACTTC
CDR3 protein: CATSTRRFQETQYF

J gene: TRBJ2-7
D gene: TRBD1
V gene: TRBV5-1
clone size: NA
CDR3 DNA: TGCGCCAGCAGCCTGGACAGGGGGGACGAGCAGTACTTC
CDR3 protein: CASSLDRGDEQYF

J gene: TRBJ2-3
D gene: NA
V gene: TRBV30
clone size: many
CDR3 DNA: TGTGCCTGGATGGGAGACTACCGGTTCCCAGATACGCAGTATTTT
CDR3 protein: CAWMGDYRFPDTQYF

J gene: TRBJ2-7
D gene: NA
V gene: TRBV12-3/TRBV12-4
clone size: many
CDR3 DNA: TGTGCCAGCAGTTTTGGACCGACTTCCTACGAGCAGTACTTC
CDR3 protein: CASSFGPTSYEQYF

J gene: TRBJ1-2
D gene: TRBD1
V gene: TRBV28
clone size: once
CDR3 DNA: TGTGCCAGCAGTGGACAGGGGCCCTATGGCTACACCTTC
CDR3 protein: CASSGQGPYGYTF

J gene: TRBJ2-1
D gene: TRBD1
V gene: TRBV5-1
clone size: many
CDR3 DNA: TGCGCCAGTCGGGACAGGGGGCAAAATGAGCAGTTCTTC
CDR3 protein: CASRDRGQNEQFF

J gene: TRBJ2-3
D gene: TRBD2
V gene: TRBV2
clone size: many
CDR3 DNA: TGTGCCAGCAGTGCTAGCGGGGGGCGCACAGATACGCAGTATTTT
CDR3 protein: CASSASGGRTDTQYF

J gene: TRBJ1-5
D gene: NA
V gene: TRBV7-9
clone size: many
CDR3 DNA: TGTGCCAGCAGCTTAGAGGGGGAGGTCCAGCCCCAGCATTTT
CDR3 protein: CASSLEGEVQPQHF

J gene: TRBJ2-3
D gene: NA
V gene: TRBV21-1
clone size: medium-sized
CDR3 DNA: TGTGCCAGCAGCAATGTGGACGGGAGCACAGATACGCAGTATTTT
CDR3 protein: CASSNVDGSTDTQYF

J gene: TRBJ2-7
D gene: TRBD1
V gene: TRBV5-6
clone size: few
CDR3 DNA: TGTGCCAGCAGCCCGGCCGGACAGGGGAGCTACGAGCAGTACTTC
CDR3 protein: CASSPAGQGSYEQYF

J gene: TRBJ2-3
D gene: TRBD2
V gene: TRBV28
clone size: once
CDR3 DNA: TGTGCCAGCAAGAGCGGGAGCCTCACAGATACGCAGTATTTT
CDR3 protein: CASKSGSLTDTQYF

J gene: TRBJ1-2
D gene: NA
V gene: TRBV12-3/TRBV12-4
clone size: NA
CDR3 DNA: TGTGCCAGCAGTCCCACGGGGGGGCGAGGCTACACCTTC
CDR3 protein: CASSPTGGRGYTF

J gene: TRBJ2-1
D gene: TRBD2
V gene: TRBV9
clone size: medium-sized
CDR3 DNA: TGTGCCAGCAGCGTAGCTCCGGGGGGGAATGAGCAGTTCTTC
CDR3 protein: CASSVAPGGNEQFF

J gene: TRBJ1-2
D gene: NA
V gene: TRBV3-1
clone size: medium-sized
CDR3 DNA: TGTGCCAGCAGCCAAGATTGGGGAAATGGCTACACCTTC
CDR3 protein: CASSQDWGNGYTF